The TCR beta chain described here comes from a study of OX40 agonist ivuxolimab in advanced cancers. In the study overall: Of the patients, three showed partial responses, one with hepatocellular carcinoma and two with cutaneous melanoma.

There are 14 residues in the CDR3. The V gene lost 5 bases and the J gene lost 5 bases, with 13 bases spanning the gap. Germline V gene lookup returns CDR1 LNHDA and CDR2 SQIVND (reference sequence). Findings and limits, study-wide: In general, CD8+ T cells held more expanded clones than CD4+ did, on average. Clonal expansion was seen in CD4+ and CD8+ blood T cells by week 6 at 0.1 to 3.0 mg/kg.

Measured with immunoSEQ multiplex PCR; TCRdb has only the in-frame clones, and not every one. The table shows about 69,000 clones, with 80% occurring only once. This clone is a singleton in its sample. Its target is not known. Here the sequenced sample was CD4+ or CD8+ T cells sorted from blood, taken in a trial of the OX40 agonist ivuxolimab. The J gene is TRBJ1-3, the V gene TRBV19; TRBD1 might be the D (5 bases). This TCR came from an adult with an advanced solid tumor such as melanoma, head and neck, liver or kidney cancer. This chain's CDR3 is CASSFQGSRNTIYF. CDR3 bases: TGTGCCAGTAGTTTCCAGGGCTCAAGAAACACCATATATTTT.